These T cell receptor beta chains were read from a single sample in a study of CD8 T cells in Susac syndrome. TCRdb redid the calling of the immunoSEQ multiplex PCR reads with MiXCR, one entry per CDR3 protein. This table has some 95,000 distinct CDR3 sequences, 90% to 95% appearing once. The sequencing input was CD8+ T cells from PBMCs. The source is a human donor in good health. The CDR3 runs from the conserved cysteine through the conserved F or W. The D gene is left open where the match is weak. Some rows have no size entry. The others give once, few or many, or a class for an expanded clone.

j_call clone_size v_call d_call cdr3_nt cdr3_aa
TRBJ1-1 . TRBV12-3/TRBV12-4 TRBD1 TGTGCCAGCAGCCCCCTCGGCCAGGGGGCGAACACTGAAGCTTTCTTT CASSPLGQGANTEAFF
TRBJ1-5 . TRBV4-1 . TGCGCCAGCAGCCCGAATACAGGGACCAATCAGCCCCAGCATTTT CASSPNTGTNQPQHF
TRBJ2-7 . TRBV13 TRBD1 TGTGCCAGCAGCATCAGGACAGGGGGCTTGACCTACGAGCAGTACTTC CASSIRTGGLTYEQYF
TRBJ1-1 . TRBV12-3/TRBV12-4 . TGTGCCAGCAGCTCTCTCGACAGGCCGAACACTGAAGCTTTCTTT CASSSLDRPNTEAFF
TRBJ2-7 . TRBV7-9 TRBD1 TGTGCCAGCAGCCGCCGGGACAGCGAGCAGTACTTC CASSRRDSEQYF
TRBJ2-3 . TRBV9 . TGTGCCAGCAGCGTCGGGGCGGCAGATACGCAGTATTTT CASSVGAADTQYF
TRBJ1-2 . TRBV4-1 TRBD1 TGCGCCAGCAGCCAAGTGGACAGGGGAGGCTATGGCTACACCTTC CASSQVDRGGYGYTF
TRBJ1-2 . TRBV20-1 . TGCAGTGCTAGCCGCGAAGGACAATGGGATGGCTACACCTTC CSASREGQWDGYTF
TRBJ2-3 . TRBV27 TRBD2 TGTGCCAGCAGTGCGAGGCGGGGGGGCCGGACAGATACGCAGTATTTT CASSARRGGRTDTQYF
TRBJ1-1 . TRBV7-9 . TGTGCCAGCAGCTTAGCGGCCCACCCTGAGGCTTTCTTT CASSLAAHPEAFF
TRBJ2-3 . TRBV27 . TGTGCCAGCAGTTTAGGGCGGGTGGACACAGATACGCAGTATTTT CASSLGRVDTDTQYF
TRBJ1-2 . TRBV7-2 . TGTGCCAGCAGCTTAGAGGAGGGGGGCGATGGCTACACCTTC CASSLEEGGDGYTF
TRBJ2-7 . TRBV6-5 . TGTGCCTCCCAGGGGTTGGGGAACGAGCAGTACTTC CASQGLGNEQYF
TRBJ2-7 . TRBV6-2/TRBV6-3 . TGTGCCAGCAGTTACTACCTGCTCGAGCAGTACTTC CASSYYLLEQYF
TRBJ1-1 . TRBV29-1 . TGCAGCGTTGCGGGGGCGCTCCCTGAAGCTTTCTTT CSVAGALPEAFF
TRBJ1-2 few TRBV4-2 TRBD1 TGTGCCAGCAGTCCAGGGGGCAGCTATGGCTACACCTTC CASSPGGSYGYTF
TRBJ1-2 once TRBV7-6 TRBD1 TGTGCCAGCAGCCGAGAGGACAGGGGAGGCTCTAACTATGGCTACACCTTC CASSREDRGGSNYGYTF
TRBJ1-1 . TRBV29-1 . TGCAGCGCCTCCCTAGGGACATCTTTCTTT CSASLGTSFF
TRBJ2-2 . TRBV20-1 . TGCAGTGCCGGGCCTCACACCGGGGAGCTGTTTTTT CSAGPHTGELFF
TRBJ2-7 . TRBV27 . TGTGCCAGCAGTTTATCGACGGGACTCTACGAGCAGTACTTC CASSLSTGLYEQYF
TRBJ2-7 once TRBV5-1 . TGCGCCAGCAGCTCCACTTCGGGTGGCTACGAGCAGTACTTC CASSSTSGGYEQYF
TRBJ1-2 . TRBV9 TRBD1 TGTGCCAGCGGACAGGGGCAGGACTACGGCTACACCTTC CASGQGQDYGYTF
TRBJ2-1 . TRBV20-1 TRBD2 TGCAGTGCTAGAGAAGGACTAGCGGGGAGGAATGAGCAGTTCTTC CSAREGLAGRNEQFF
TRBJ1-2 . TRBV10-3 TRBD1 TGTGCCATCAGTGATAATGACAGGGGCATCTATGGCTACACCTTC CAISDNDRGIYGYTF
TRBJ2-3 . TRBV20-1 TRBD2 TGCAGTGCTAGAGACCAGACTAGCGGGGTTGCATCTTGGGCAGATACGCAGTATTTT CSARDQTSGVASWADTQYF
TRBJ1-2 . TRBV9 TRBD1 TGTGCCAGCAGCGCCAGCCCCCCCGGACAGGGTGGTGATGGCTACACCTTC CASSASPPGQGGDGYTF
TRBJ2-3 . TRBV6-2/TRBV6-3 . TGTGCCACCCTAGGGGGGCCGCTCGTCGGCACAGATACGCAGTATTTT CATLGGPLVGTDTQYF
TRBJ2-2 . TRBV13 TRBD1 TGTGCCAGCAGCTTAGGCCCTCTCCCAGGTTCAGGGGGCACCGGGGAGCTGTTTTTT CASSLGPLPGSGGTGELFF
TRBJ2-7 . TRBV4-1 TRBD2 TGCGCCAGCAGCCACGCTGGGACTAGCGGGGGGAACGAGCAGTACTTC CASSHAGTSGGNEQYF
TRBJ2-1 . TRBV3-1 . TGTGCCAGCAGCCGGGGGGATGAGCAGTTCTTC CASSRGDEQFF
TRBJ2-1 . TRBV9 TRBD1 TGTGCCAGCAGCCCCGGGACAGGGAACCATGAGCAGTTCTTC CASSPGTGNHEQFF
TRBJ1-1 . TRBV30 . TGTGCCTGGAATGGGGACGGAGACACTGAAGCTTTCTTT CAWNGDGDTEAFF
TRBJ2-1 once TRBV12-3/TRBV12-4 TRBD2 TGTGCCAGCAGTTTAATAGGACTAGATGGTAGTAGAGTGCAGTTCTTC CASSLIGLDGSRVQFF
TRBJ2-7 . TRBV29-1 TRBD2 TGCAGCGCGATTTCCGGGACTAGCGGATCCACCTACGAGCAGTACTTC CSAISGTSGSTYEQYF
TRBJ1-5 . TRBV20-1 TRBD1 TGCAGTGCTAGACCCAGGACAGGGGGCGGGCAGCCCCAGCATTTT CSARPRTGGGQPQHF
TRBJ2-2 . TRBV6-5 . TGTGCCAGCAGTTACACGTCTCCAGGGTTCACCGGGGAGCTGTTTTTT CASSYTSPGFTGELFF
TRBJ2-7 . TRBV13 . TGTGCCAGCAGCACAGGGTTGTTTCACGAGCAGTACTTC CASSTGLFHEQYF
TRBJ2-6 . TRBV12-3/TRBV12-4 . TGTGCCAGCCTTGGCTGGACGGACCACTCTGGGGCCAACGTCCTGACTTTC CASLGWTDHSGANVLTF
TRBJ1-1 . TRBV25-1 . TGTGCCAGCGGACCTCTGAACACTGAAGCTTTCTTT CASGPLNTEAFF
TRBJ1-3 . TRBV12-5 . TGTGCTAGTGGTTTGGTACCGATATCTGGAAACACCATATATTTT CASGLVPISGNTIYF
TRBJ2-5 . TRBV29-1 . TGCAGCGTTGATAATGTGGAGGGGGAGACCCAGTACTTC CSVDNVEGETQYF
TRBJ1-5 . TRBV24-1 . TGTGCCACCAGTGATTGGGGTTCCAATCAGCCCCAGCATTTT CATSDWGSNQPQHF
TRBJ2-5 once TRBV6-5 . TGTGCCAGCAGTTACTCGAGAGCTCCGCAAGAGACCCAGTACTTC CASSYSRAPQETQYF
TRBJ1-5 . TRBV19 . TGTGCCAGTAAAGACCCTGGAGGCTTTTTTCAGCCCCAGCATTTT CASKDPGGFFQPQHF
TRBJ1-1 . TRBV6-1 . TGTGCCAGCTATGAAGCTTTCTTT CASYEAFF
TRBJ2-2 . TRBV19 . TGTGCCAGTAGTATAGAAGCCGGGGAGCTGTTTTTT CASSIEAGELFF
TRBJ1-5 . TRBV20-1 . TGCAGTGCCCGGCGGGATGATAGCAATCAGCCCCAGCATTTT CSARRDDSNQPQHF
TRBJ2-1 . TRBV6-2/TRBV6-3 . TGTGCCAGCAGTTACTCGGCGGGGGCGAACTACAATGAGCAGTTCTTC CASSYSAGANYNEQFF
TRBJ2-2 once TRBV12-3/TRBV12-4 . TGTGCCAGCAGCCCAATCACCGGGGAGCTGTTTTTT CASSPITGELFF
TRBJ2-7 . TRBV7-2 . TGTGCCAGCAGCTATAACAGGGTAGGGGGAAACGAGCAGTACTTC CASSYNRVGGNEQYF
TRBJ2-2 . TRBV7-8 TRBD2 TGTGCCAGCAGCCTCGGACTAGCGGGCAGGACCGGGGAGCTGTTTTTT CASSLGLAGRTGELFF
TRBJ2-7 once TRBV7-3 TRBD1 TGTGCCAGCAGCCCGACCGGGACAGGGGACGAGCAGTACTTC CASSPTGTGDEQYF